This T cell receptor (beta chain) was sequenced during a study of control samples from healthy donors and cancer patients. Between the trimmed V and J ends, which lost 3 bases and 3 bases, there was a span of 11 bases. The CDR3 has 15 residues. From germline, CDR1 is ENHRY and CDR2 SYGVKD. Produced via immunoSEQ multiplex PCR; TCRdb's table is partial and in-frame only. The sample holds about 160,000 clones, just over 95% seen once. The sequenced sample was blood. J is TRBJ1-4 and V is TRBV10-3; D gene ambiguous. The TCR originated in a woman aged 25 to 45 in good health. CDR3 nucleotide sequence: TGTGCCATCAGTGAAAGAGGGCCCGCTAATGAAAAACTGTTTTTT. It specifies CAISERGPANEKLFF.